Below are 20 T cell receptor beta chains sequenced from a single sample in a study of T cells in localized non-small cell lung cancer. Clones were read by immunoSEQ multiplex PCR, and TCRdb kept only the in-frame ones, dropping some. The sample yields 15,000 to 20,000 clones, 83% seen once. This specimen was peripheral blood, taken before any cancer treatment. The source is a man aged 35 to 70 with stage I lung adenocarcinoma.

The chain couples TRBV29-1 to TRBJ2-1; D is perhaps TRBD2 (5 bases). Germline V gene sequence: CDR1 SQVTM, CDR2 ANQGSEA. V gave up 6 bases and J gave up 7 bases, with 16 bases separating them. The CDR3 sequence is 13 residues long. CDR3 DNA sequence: TGCAGCGTCCCCCAGGCTAGCTTGAATGAGCAGTTCTTC. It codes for CSVPQASLNEQFF.

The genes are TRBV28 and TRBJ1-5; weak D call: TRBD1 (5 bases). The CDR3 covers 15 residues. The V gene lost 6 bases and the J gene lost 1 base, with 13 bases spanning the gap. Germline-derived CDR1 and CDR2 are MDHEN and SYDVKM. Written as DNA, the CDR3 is TGTGCCAGCAGACCAGAAGGGGCCAGCAATCAGCCCCAGCATTTT. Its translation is CASRPEGASNQPQHF.

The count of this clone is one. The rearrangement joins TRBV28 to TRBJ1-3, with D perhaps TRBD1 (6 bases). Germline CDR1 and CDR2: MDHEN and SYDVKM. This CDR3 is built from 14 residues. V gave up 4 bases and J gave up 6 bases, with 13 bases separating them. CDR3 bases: TGTGCCAGCAGTTGGACAGTTGGGCAAAACACCATATATTTT. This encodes CASSWTVGQNTIYF.

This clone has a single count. The CDR3 spells CASTLGDTQYF. The CDR3 region has the DNA TGTGCCAGCACCTTGGGGGATACGCAGTATTTT. The chain employs TRBV28 and TRBJ2-3; no definite D call. V was pared by 7 bases and J by 6 bases, with 8 bases between. Germline V gene data show CDR1 as MDHEN and CDR2 as SYDVKM. The length of the CDR3 is 11 residues. Based on the CDR3 plus reference TRBV28 and TRBJ2-3, the full variable domain is DVKVTQSSRYLVKRTGEKVFLECVQDMDHENMFWYRQDPGLGLRLIYFSYDVKMKEKGDIPEGYSVSREKKERFSLILESASTNQTSMYLCASTLGDTQYFGPGTRLTVL.

CDR3 loop: CASRVADNTDTQYF. CDR3 DNA sequence: TGCGCCAGCAGGGTAGCGGATAACACAGATACGCAGTATTTT. The V and J genes are TRBV5-1 and TRBJ2-3, with a weak D call TRBD2 (6 bases). Germline V gene data show CDR1 as SGHRS and CDR2 as YFSETQ. The CDR3 runs 14 residues. With 5 bases removed from V and 2 bases from J, the gap between germline ends came to 12 bases. The full variable domain, with the rest looked up from reference TRBV5-1 and TRBJ2-3, is KAGVTQTPRYLIKTRGQQVTLSCSPISGHRSVSWYQQTPGQGLQFLFEYFSETQRNKGNFPGRFSGRQFSNSRSEMNVSTLELGDSALYLCASRVADNTDTQYFGPGTRLTVL.

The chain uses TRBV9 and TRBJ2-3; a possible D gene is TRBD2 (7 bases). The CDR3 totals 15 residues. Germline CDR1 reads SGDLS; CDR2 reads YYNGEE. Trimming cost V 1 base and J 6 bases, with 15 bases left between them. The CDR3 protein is CASSVNPGGSDTQYF. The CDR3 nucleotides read TGTGCCAGCAGCGTAAACCCGGGGGGCTCGGATACGCAGTATTTT.

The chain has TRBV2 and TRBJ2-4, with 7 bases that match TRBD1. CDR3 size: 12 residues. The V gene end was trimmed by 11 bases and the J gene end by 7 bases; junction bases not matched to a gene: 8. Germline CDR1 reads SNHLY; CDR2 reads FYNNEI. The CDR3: CAGRQGENIQYF. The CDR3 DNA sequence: TGTGCCGGGAGACAGGGAGAGAACATTCAGTACTTC.

The CDR3 bases are TGTGCCAGCAGCCCTATATCAGAAGAGACCCAGTACTTC. It codes for CASSPISEETQYF. The rearrangement links TRBV5-6 to TRBJ2-5; D is undetermined. Trimming took 4 bases from V and 3 from J, leaving 10 bases between them. The CDR3 loop spans 13 amino acids. Germline V lookup: CDR1 SGHDT, CDR2 YYEEEE.

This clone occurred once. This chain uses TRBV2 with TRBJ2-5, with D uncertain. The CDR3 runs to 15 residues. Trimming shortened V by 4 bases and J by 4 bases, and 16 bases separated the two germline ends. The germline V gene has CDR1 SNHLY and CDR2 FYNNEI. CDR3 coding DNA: TGTGCCAGCAGTGCCTCATTTTCGGGTGGAGAGACCCAGTACTTC. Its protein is CASSASFSGGETQYF. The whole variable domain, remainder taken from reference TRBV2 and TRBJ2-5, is EPEVTQTPSHQVTQMGQEVILRCVPISNHLYFYWYRQILGQKVEFLVSFYNNEISEKSEIFDDQFSVERPDGSNFTLKIRSTKLEDSAMYFCASSASFSGGETQYFGPGTRLLVL.

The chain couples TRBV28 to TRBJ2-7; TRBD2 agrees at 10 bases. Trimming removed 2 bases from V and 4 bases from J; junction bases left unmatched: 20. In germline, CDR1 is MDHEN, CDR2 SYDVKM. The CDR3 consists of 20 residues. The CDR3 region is CASSLLSQIEREGLSYEQYF. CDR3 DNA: TGTGCCAGCAGTTTACTTTCCCAAATTGAGCGGGAGGGCCTCTCTTACGAGCAGTACTTC.

CDR3 protein: CAISDRGLETQYF. CDR3 DNA sequence: TGTGCCATCAGCGACAGGGGACTGGAGACCCAGTACTTC. The chain uses TRBV10-3 and TRBJ2-5; 8 bases map to TRBD1. Germline lookup yields CDR1 ENHRY and CDR2 SYGVKD. This CDR3 contains 13 residues. V lost 6 bases and J lost 5; bases outside the gene matches: 5.

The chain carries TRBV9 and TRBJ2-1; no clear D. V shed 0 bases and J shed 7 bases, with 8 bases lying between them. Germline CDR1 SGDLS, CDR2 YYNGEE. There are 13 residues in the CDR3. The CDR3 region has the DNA TGTGCCAGCAGCGTAGCGGTCGGGAATGAGCAGTTCTTC. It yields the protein CASSVAVGNEQFF.

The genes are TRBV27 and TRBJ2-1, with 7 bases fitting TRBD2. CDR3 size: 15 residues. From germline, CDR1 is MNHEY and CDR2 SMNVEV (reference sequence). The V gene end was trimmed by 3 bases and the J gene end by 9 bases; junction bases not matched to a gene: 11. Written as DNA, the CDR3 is TGTGCCAGCAGTTTGTACACGGGATGGGAGGGTGAGCAGTTCTTC. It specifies CASSLYTGWEGEQFF.

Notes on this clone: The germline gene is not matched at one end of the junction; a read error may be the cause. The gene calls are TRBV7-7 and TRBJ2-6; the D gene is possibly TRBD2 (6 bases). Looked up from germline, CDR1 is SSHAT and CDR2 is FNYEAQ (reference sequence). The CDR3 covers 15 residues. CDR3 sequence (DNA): TGTGCTAGCAGCCCCTCGGGGGCTGGGGCCAACGTCCTGACTTTC. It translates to CASSPSGAGANVLTF.

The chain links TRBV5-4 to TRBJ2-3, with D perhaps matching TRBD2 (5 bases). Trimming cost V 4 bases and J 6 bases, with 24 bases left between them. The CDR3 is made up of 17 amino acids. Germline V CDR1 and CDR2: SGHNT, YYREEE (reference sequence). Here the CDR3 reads CASSQYLSSPLADTQYF. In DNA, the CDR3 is TGTGCCAGCAGCCAATACCTTAGCTCCCCTTTAGCGGATACGCAGTATTTT.

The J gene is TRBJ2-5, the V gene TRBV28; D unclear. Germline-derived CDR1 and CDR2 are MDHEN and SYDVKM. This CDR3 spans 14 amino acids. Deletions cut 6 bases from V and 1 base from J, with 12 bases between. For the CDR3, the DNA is TGTGCCAGCAGCGATCCGGGCCTCCAAGAGACCCAGTACTTC. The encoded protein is CASSDPGLQETQYF.

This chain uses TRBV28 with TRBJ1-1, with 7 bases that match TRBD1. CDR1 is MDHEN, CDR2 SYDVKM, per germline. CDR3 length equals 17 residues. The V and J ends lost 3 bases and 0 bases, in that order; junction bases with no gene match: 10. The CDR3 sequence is CASSLYAGGGMNTEAFF. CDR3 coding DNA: TGTGCCAGCAGTTTGTATGCAGGGGGTGGGATGAACACTGAAGCTTTCTTT.

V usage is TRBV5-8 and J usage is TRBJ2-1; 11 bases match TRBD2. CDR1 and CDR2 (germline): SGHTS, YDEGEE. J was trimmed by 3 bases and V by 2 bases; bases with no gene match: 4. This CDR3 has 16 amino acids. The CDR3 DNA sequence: TGTGCCAGCAGCTTCCCGGGACTAGCGGTCTACAATGAGCAGTTCTTC. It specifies CASSFPGLAVYNEQFF.

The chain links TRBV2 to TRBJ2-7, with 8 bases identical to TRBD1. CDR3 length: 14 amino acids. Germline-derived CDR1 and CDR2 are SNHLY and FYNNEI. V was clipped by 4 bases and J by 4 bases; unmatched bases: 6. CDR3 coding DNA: TGTGCCAGCAGTGGGACAGGGTGGGAATACGAGCAGTACTTC. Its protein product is CASSGTGWEYEQYF. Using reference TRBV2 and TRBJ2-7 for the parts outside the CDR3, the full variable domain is EPEVTQTPSHQVTQMGQEVILRCVPISNHLYFYWYRQILGQKVEFLVSFYNNEISEKSEIFDDQFSVERPDGSNFTLKIRSTKLEDSAMYFCASSGTGWEYEQYFGPGTRLTVT.

DNA for the CDR3: TGTGCCAGCAGCTCTGGGAGGGTTGGAGAAAAACTGTTTTTT. Its translation is CASSSGRVGEKLFF. The J gene is TRBJ1-4, the V gene TRBV7-9; D remains ambiguous. This CDR3 contains 14 residues. Germline V lookup: CDR1 SEHNR, CDR2 FQNEAQ (reference sequence). With 4 bases removed from V and 8 bases from J, the gap between germline ends came to 14 bases.